This is a list of T cell receptor beta chains from one sample in a study of T-cell reconstitution after alpha-beta-depleted transplantation in children. TCRdb redid the calling of the PCR reads with MiXCR, one entry per CDR3 protein. Seen here are about 580,000 distinct CDR3 sequences, under 25% observed once, and the top ten hold approximately 14%. This specimen consisted of PBMCs, mostly from graft donor cells, obtained 360 days after TCRalphabeta/CD19-depleted stem cell transplant. The receptors here all came from a boy in the first two years of life who had a stem cell transplant for acute myeloid leukemia, so the T cells may come from the graft donor. Each CDR3 is given with its conserved first and last residue. The order of the fields is J gene, clone size, V gene, D gene, CDR3 DNA, CDR3 protein. A D gene is named only where the DNA matches it firmly. A row's size may be missing; if present it is once, few, many or a size class.

j_gene: TRBJ2-5; abundance: few; v_gene: TRBV7-3; d_gene: -; CDR3nt: TGTGCCAGCAGCTCAGGGGCTAGCGCCAACGGGGAAGAGACCCAGTACTTC; CDR3aa: CASSSGASANGEETQYF
j_gene: TRBJ2-1; abundance: many; v_gene: TRBV7-9; d_gene: TRBD2; CDR3nt: TGTGCCAGCAGCACACGGGGTCGACTAGCGGGGAATGAGCAGTTCTTC; CDR3aa: CASSTRGRLAGNEQFF
j_gene: TRBJ2-1; abundance: few; v_gene: TRBV12-3/TRBV12-4; d_gene: TRBD1; CDR3nt: TGTGCCGGCAGTTTTCGGGACAGTTACAATGAGCAGTTCTTC; CDR3aa: CAGSFRDSYNEQFF
j_gene: TRBJ1-3; abundance: many; v_gene: TRBV20-1; d_gene: -; CDR3nt: TGCAGTGCTCCGGGGGGGGCGTTAGGTGGAAACACCATATATTTT; CDR3aa: CSAPGGALGGNTIYF
j_gene: TRBJ2-1; abundance: -; v_gene: TRBV20-1; d_gene: -; CDR3nt: TGCAGTGCTAGAGAGGCTAGCAGCTCCTACAATGAGCAGTTCTTC; CDR3aa: CSAREASSSYNEQFF
j_gene: TRBJ1-4; abundance: few; v_gene: TRBV6-2/TRBV6-3; d_gene: -; CDR3nt: TGTGCCAGCAGTTTCCTCAGCAGGAATGAAAAACTGTTTTTT; CDR3aa: CASSFLSRNEKLFF
j_gene: TRBJ1-4; abundance: many; v_gene: TRBV29-1; d_gene: -; CDR3nt: TGCAGCGCCGAGAAGGTCGGGGTTTGGGAAAAACTGTTTTTT; CDR3aa: CSAEKVGVWEKLFF
j_gene: TRBJ2-1; abundance: -; v_gene: TRBV12-3/TRBV12-4; d_gene: TRBD2; CDR3nt: TGTGCCAGCAGCCAACTAGCGGGGGTGAGCAATGAGCAGTTCTTC; CDR3aa: CASSQLAGVSNEQFF
j_gene: TRBJ2-6; abundance: few; v_gene: TRBV6-1; d_gene: -; CDR3nt: TGTGCCAGCAGTCTCTGGACAGATCCCTCTGGGGCCAACGTCCTGACTTTC; CDR3aa: CASSLWTDPSGANVLTF
j_gene: TRBJ2-3; abundance: once; v_gene: TRBV2; d_gene: TRBD1; CDR3nt: TGTGCCAGCAGTCCGGGGGACAGGTTCGAAAGACGCACAGATACGCAGTATTTT; CDR3aa: CASSPGDRFERRTDTQYF
j_gene: TRBJ2-4; abundance: few; v_gene: TRBV29-1; d_gene: -; CDR3nt: TGCAGCGTTGAACTACACGAAAACATTCAGTACTTC; CDR3aa: CSVELHENIQYF
j_gene: TRBJ2-5; abundance: few; v_gene: TRBV29-1; d_gene: -; CDR3nt: TGCAGCGCTGGACAGGGAGGGGGAGAGACCCAGTACTTC; CDR3aa: CSAGQGGGETQYF
j_gene: TRBJ2-3; abundance: -; v_gene: TRBV9; d_gene: TRBD1; CDR3nt: TGTGCCAGCGGGACAGGGTCTATGCAGTATTTT; CDR3aa: CASGTGSMQYF
j_gene: TRBJ2-1; abundance: -; v_gene: TRBV20-1; d_gene: TRBD2; CDR3nt: TGCAGTGCTAGGTTCACTGGGGCTAGCGGGGGTGGCGATGAGCAGTTCTTC; CDR3aa: CSARFTGASGGGDEQFF
j_gene: TRBJ1-5; abundance: few; v_gene: TRBV20-1; d_gene: TRBD1; CDR3nt: TGCAGTGCTAGTGGGGGACAGGGAAATCAGCCCCAGCATTTT; CDR3aa: CSASGGQGNQPQHF
j_gene: TRBJ1-1; abundance: -; v_gene: TRBV5-5; d_gene: -; CDR3nt: TGTGCCAGCAGCTTGGTCCCCCTGAACACTGAAGCTTTCTTT; CDR3aa: CASSLVPLNTEAFF
j_gene: TRBJ2-1; abundance: many; v_gene: TRBV20-1; d_gene: -; CDR3nt: TGCAGTGCCGCTAGACGATTGGATGAGCAGTTCTTC; CDR3aa: CSAARRLDEQFF
j_gene: TRBJ2-1; abundance: -; v_gene: TRBV20-1; d_gene: TRBD2; CDR3nt: TGCAGTGCTAGAATGGGACTAGCGGGGGGGCGCGAGCAGTTCTTC; CDR3aa: CSARMGLAGGREQFF
j_gene: TRBJ2-1; abundance: -; v_gene: TRBV24-1; d_gene: -; CDR3nt: TGTGCCACCAGTCCTATCGGCAATGAGCAGTTCTTC; CDR3aa: CATSPIGNEQFF
j_gene: TRBJ2-6; abundance: -; v_gene: TRBV5-1; d_gene: TRBD2; CDR3nt: TGCGCCAGCAGCCCAAAGGGACTAGCGGGGTCTGGGGCCAACGTCCTGACTTTC; CDR3aa: CASSPKGLAGSGANVLTF
j_gene: TRBJ2-3; abundance: -; v_gene: TRBV7-9; d_gene: -; CDR3nt: TGTGCCAGCAGCTTAACTGGTGAAGAGGCGTTAGATACGCAGTATTTT; CDR3aa: CASSLTGEEALDTQYF
j_gene: TRBJ2-6; abundance: -; v_gene: TRBV20-1; d_gene: TRBD1; CDR3nt: TGCAGTGGGGAAGAGGGGGCAACCCGCTCTGGGGCCAACGTCCTGACTTTC; CDR3aa: CSGEEGATRSGANVLTF
j_gene: TRBJ2-5; abundance: -; v_gene: TRBV20-1; d_gene: -; CDR3nt: TGCAGTGCTAGAGAGTCCTTATCCGAGGAGACCCAGTACTTC; CDR3aa: CSARESLSEETQYF
j_gene: TRBJ2-7; abundance: -; v_gene: TRBV5-1; d_gene: TRBD2; CDR3nt: TGCGCCAGCAGCTTGTCACCAATTAGCGGGGGTGGACCGGAGCAGTACTTC; CDR3aa: CASSLSPISGGGPEQYF
j_gene: TRBJ2-7; abundance: many; v_gene: TRBV7-9; d_gene: TRBD1; CDR3nt: TGTGCCAGCAGCTTAGCCCCGGGACAGGGCTCCTACGAGCAGTACTTC; CDR3aa: CASSLAPGQGSYEQYF
j_gene: TRBJ2-1; abundance: once; v_gene: TRBV25-1; d_gene: TRBD1; CDR3nt: TGTGCTGCCGGACAGGGGGGAAATGAGCAGTTCTTC; CDR3aa: CAAGQGGNEQFF
j_gene: TRBJ1-3; abundance: -; v_gene: TRBV20-1; d_gene: -; CDR3nt: TGCAGTGCTAGAGATCGCGGCGCGGGAAACACCATATATTTT; CDR3aa: CSARDRGAGNTIYF
j_gene: TRBJ2-5; abundance: many; v_gene: TRBV7-2; d_gene: -; CDR3nt: TGTGCCAGCAGCTTACTCCACCAAGAGACCCAGTACTTC; CDR3aa: CASSLLHQETQYF
j_gene: TRBJ2-5; abundance: few; v_gene: TRBV7-2; d_gene: -; CDR3nt: TGTGCCAGCCGTTTAGACCAAGAGACCCAGTACTTC; CDR3aa: CASRLDQETQYF
j_gene: TRBJ2-6; abundance: many; v_gene: TRBV6-1; d_gene: TRBD2; CDR3nt: TGTGCCAGCAGGAAGGGAGGGGCGCCGGGGGCCAACGTCCTGACTTTC; CDR3aa: CASRKGGAPGANVLTF
j_gene: TRBJ2-3; abundance: many; v_gene: TRBV20-1; d_gene: -; CDR3nt: TGCAGTGCTAGAGACGGGACCCTCACAGATACGCAGTATTTT; CDR3aa: CSARDGTLTDTQYF